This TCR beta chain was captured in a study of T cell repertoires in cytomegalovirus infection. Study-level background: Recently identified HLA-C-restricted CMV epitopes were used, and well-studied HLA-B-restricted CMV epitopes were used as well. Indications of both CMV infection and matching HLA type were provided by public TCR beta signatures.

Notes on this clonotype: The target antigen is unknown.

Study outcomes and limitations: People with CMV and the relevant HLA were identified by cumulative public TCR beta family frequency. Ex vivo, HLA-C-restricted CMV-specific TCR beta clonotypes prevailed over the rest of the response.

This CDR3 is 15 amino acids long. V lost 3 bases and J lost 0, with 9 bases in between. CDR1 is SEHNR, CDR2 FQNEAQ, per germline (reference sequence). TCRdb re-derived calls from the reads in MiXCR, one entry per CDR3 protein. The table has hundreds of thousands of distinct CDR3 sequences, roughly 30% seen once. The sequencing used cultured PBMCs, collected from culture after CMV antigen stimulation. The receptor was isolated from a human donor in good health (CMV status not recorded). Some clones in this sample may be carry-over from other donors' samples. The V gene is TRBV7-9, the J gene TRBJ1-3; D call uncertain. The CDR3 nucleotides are TGTGCCAGCAGCTTGGCGGGAAACTCTGGAAACACCATATATTTT. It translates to CASSLAGNSGNTIYF.